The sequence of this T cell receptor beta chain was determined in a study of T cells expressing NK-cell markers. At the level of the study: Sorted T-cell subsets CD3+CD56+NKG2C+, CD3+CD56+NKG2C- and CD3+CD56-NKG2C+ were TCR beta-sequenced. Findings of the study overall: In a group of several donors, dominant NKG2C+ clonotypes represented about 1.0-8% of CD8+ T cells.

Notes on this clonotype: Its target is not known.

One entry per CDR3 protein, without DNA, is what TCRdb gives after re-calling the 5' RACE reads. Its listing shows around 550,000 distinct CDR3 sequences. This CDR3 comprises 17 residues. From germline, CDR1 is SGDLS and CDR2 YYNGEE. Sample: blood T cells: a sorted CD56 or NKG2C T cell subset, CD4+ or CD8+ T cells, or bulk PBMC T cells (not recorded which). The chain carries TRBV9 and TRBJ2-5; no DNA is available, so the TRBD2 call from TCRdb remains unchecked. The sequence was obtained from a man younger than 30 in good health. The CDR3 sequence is CASSVGALAGGWETQYF. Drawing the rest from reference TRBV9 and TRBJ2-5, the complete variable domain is DSGVTQTPKHLITATGQRVTLRCSPRSGDLSVYWYQQSLDQGLQFLIQYYNGEERAKGNILERFSAQQFPDLHSELNLSSLELGDSALYFCASSVGALAGGWETQYFGPGTRLLVL.